The 6 T cell receptor beta chains in this list originate from one sample, sequenced in a study of CD8+CD57+ T cells in acquired aplastic anemia. Using genomic DNA as the template, TCR beta VDJ and CDR3 profiling was carried out. TCRdb re-derived calls from the reads in MiXCR, one entry per CDR3 protein. In the table there are 200,000 to 250,000 distinct CDR3 sequences, approximately 35% of which are singletons. Input material: sorted CD4+, CD8+, or CD8+CD57+ T cells (not recorded which) from PBMCs. These receptors originate from a human donor in good health, serving as a control.

Of note for this clonotype: Without the conserved terminal phenylalanine or tryptophan, this CDR3 likely stems from a read error. The genes are TRBV2 and TRBJ2-4, with no clear D. Germline CDR1 is SNHLY and CDR2 is FYNNEI. The V end lost 3 bases, the J end lost 3 bases, and 15 bases lay between the germline ends. The CDR3 has 16 amino acids. CDR3 sequence: CASSDSQVMVKNIQYH. Written as DNA, the CDR3 is TGTGCCAGCAGTGATTCGCAGGTCATGGTCAAAAACATTCAGTACCAC.

This clonotype showed up many times. The chain combines TRBV20-1 with TRBJ2-1; D not resolved. V lost 0 bases and J 3 bases, leaving 15 bases between the germline ends. Germline V CDR1 and CDR2: DFQATT, SNEGSKA (reference sequence). The CDR3 covers 16 residues. This CDR3 is CSARDRRPDSYNEQFF. The DNA of the CDR3 is TGCAGTGCTAGAGATCGGAGACCCGATAGCTACAATGAGCAGTTCTTC.

This clonotype was picked up many times. The gene calls are TRBV20-1 and TRBJ2-7; perhaps TRBD1 as D (6 bases). The germline gives CDR1 DFQATT, CDR2 SNEGSKA (reference sequence). The ends were cut back, 3 bases at V and 1 base at J, with 13 bases in the middle. The CDR3 runs 14 residues. The CDR3 DNA reads TGCAGTGCTAGCATCACAGGGAGTTCCTACGAGCAGTACTTC. Residues: CSASITGSSYEQYF.

This clonotype was recorded at least ten times. This chain links TRBV20-1 with TRBJ2-5; no definite D call. Germline V CDR1 and CDR2: DFQATT, SNEGSKA (reference sequence). There are 14 residues in the CDR3. Deletions cut 6 bases from V and 6 bases from J, with 20 bases between. The CDR3 DNA reads TGCAGTGCACTACCGGGCCTCCCCTCACAGACCCAGTACTTC. Amino acids: CSALPGLPSQTQYF.

As to this clonotype: Compared with germline, one end of the junction differs, possibly owing to a read error. The V gene is TRBV4-2, the J gene TRBJ2-1; tentative D call: TRBD1 (6 bases). Germline V gene data show CDR1 as LGHNA and CDR2 as YNFKEQ. The CDR3 sequence is 16 residues long. DNA of the CDR3: TGTGCCAGCAGCCAAGATCGTCAGGGGCTTTACAGTGAGCAGTTCTTC. It yields the protein CASSQDRQGLYSEQFF.

A word on this clonotype: Just one base apart from a much larger clone, this may be a read error. Because the CDR3 is missing its conserved closing phenylalanine or tryptophan, this is likely a read error. The chain recombines TRBV25-1 with TRBJ2-7, with TRBD1 identical over 12 bases. CDR1 and CDR2 from the germline V gene are MGHDK and SYGVNS. The V segment lost 6 bases and the J segment 5 bases; nucleotides outside the gene matches: 8. CDR3 length equals 15 residues. CDR3 nucleotide sequence: TGTGCCAGCAGCAAGGGGGACAGGGGGCGGGACGAGCAGTACCTC. It specifies CASSKGDRGRDEQYL.